Sequencing of this T cell receptor beta chain was carried out in a study of OX40 agonist ivuxolimab in advanced cancers. Across the study: It was ivuxolimab, an agonistic anti-OX40 (CD134) antibody, that patients were treated with. Ivuxolimab, which patients received intravenously every 2 weeks, was dosed at 0.01 to 10 mg/kg. General study findings and limits: Among expanded peripheral T cells, antigen specificity went undetermined.

The V gene's germline CDR1 is SGHTA and CDR2 FQGNSA. The CDR3 has 18 residues. With 1 base clipped from V and 0 bases from J, the junction kept 9 bases outside the gene matches. Points on this clone: Its antigen remains unknown.

Method: immunoSEQ multiplex PCR; TCRdb's copy keeps in-frame clones and lacks some. The sample records about 80,000 clones, less than 90% being singletons. Baseline, cycle 4 day 1, and cycle 7 day 1 were the blood sampling points. The genes are TRBV7-2 and TRBJ1-5; TRBD1 aligns across 7 bases. The sample was CD4+ or CD8+ T cells sorted from blood, taken in a trial of the OX40 agonist ivuxolimab. This TCR was sampled from an adult with an advanced solid tumor such as melanoma, head and neck, liver or kidney cancer. The CDR3: CASSLGRGPFYSNQPQHF. CDR3 sequence (DNA): TGTGCCAGCAGCTTAGGAAGGGGGCCTTTTTATAGCAATCAGCCCCAGCATTTT.